This T cell receptor beta chain was recorded in a study of cytomegalovirus exposure and HLA in healthy donors. Study-wide context: Earlier, some 170 million T cells were analyzed, and 117 million unique TCR beta sequences were found among them. Of the donors genotyped, approximately 410 in all, 75% to 85% fell in the Caucasian-associated ancestry cluster.

Primers: 60 Vbeta forward and 13 Jbeta reverse. Using immunoSEQ multiplex PCR, the repertoire was profiled, and TCRdb retains in-frame clones only, with some absent. The sample contains 200,000 to 250,000 clones, almost 80% of which appear only once. This clone was recorded only once. Its antigen remains unknown. The J segment lost 7 bases and the V segment lost 3 bases, leaving 10 bases of the junction unmatched. Germline CDR1 is LNHDA and CDR2 is SQIVND (reference sequence). The CDR3 covers 17 residues. Study results and limitations: Reports described diagnosis of cytomegalovirus status by the classifier as highly specific and sensitive. The number of N-insertions in an Asian-associated ancestry cluster was reportedly below the 666-donor mean in a later analysis.

The TCR originated in a male donor in good health and CMV-seronegative. The specimen sequenced was PBMCs. The chain recombines TRBV19 with TRBJ2-1; 12 bases align to TRBD2. CDR3 coding DNA: TGTGCCAGTAGTATTTGGGCTAGCGGGAGGGCAGGGAATGAGCAGTTCTTC. Protein sequence: CASSIWASGRAGNEQFF.